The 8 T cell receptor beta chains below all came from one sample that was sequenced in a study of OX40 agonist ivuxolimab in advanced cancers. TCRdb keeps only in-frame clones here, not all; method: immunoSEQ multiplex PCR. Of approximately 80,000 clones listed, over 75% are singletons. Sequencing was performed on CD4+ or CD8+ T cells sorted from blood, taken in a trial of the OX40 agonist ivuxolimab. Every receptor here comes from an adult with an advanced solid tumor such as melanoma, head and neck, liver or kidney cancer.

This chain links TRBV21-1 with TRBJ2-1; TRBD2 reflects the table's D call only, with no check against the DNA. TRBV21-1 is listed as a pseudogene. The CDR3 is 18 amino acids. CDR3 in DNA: TGTGCCAGCTATCCGGGACTAGCAGTGCCGGGGACCTACAATGAGCAGTTCTTC. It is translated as CASYPGLAVPGTYNEQFF.

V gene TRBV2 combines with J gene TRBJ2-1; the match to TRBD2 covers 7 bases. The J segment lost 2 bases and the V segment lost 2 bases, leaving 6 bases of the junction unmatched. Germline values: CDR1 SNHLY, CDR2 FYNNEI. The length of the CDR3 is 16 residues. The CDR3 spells CASSESKAGPYNEQFF. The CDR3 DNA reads TGTGCCAGCAGTGAAAGTAAAGCGGGACCCTACAATGAGCAGTTCTTC.

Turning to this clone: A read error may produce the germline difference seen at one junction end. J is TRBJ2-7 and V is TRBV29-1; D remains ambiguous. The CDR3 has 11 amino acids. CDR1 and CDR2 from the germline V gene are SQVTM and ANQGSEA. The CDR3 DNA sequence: TGCAGCGTTGAAGATAGGTACGGGCAGTACTTC. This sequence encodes CSVEDRYGQYF.

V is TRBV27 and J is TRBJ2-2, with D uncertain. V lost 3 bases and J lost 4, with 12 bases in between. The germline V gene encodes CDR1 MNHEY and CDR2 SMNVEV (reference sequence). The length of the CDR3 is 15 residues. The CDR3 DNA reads TGTGCCAGCAGTTTGAAGGAGTCGCGCACCGGGGAGCTGTTTTTT. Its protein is CASSLKESRTGELFF.

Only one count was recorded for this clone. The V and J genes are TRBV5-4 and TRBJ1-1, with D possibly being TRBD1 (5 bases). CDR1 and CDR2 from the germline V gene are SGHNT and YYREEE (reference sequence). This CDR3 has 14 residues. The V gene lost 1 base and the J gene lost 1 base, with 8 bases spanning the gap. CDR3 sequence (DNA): TGTGCCAGCAGCTTGCGGGACCAGAACACTGAAGCTTTCTTT. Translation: CASSLRDQNTEAFF.

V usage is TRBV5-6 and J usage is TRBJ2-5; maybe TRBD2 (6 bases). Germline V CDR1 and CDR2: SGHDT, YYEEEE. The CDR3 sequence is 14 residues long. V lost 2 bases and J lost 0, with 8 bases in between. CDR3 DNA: TGTGCCAGCAGCTTCGGACTAAACCAAGAGACCCAGTACTTC. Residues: CASSFGLNQETQYF.

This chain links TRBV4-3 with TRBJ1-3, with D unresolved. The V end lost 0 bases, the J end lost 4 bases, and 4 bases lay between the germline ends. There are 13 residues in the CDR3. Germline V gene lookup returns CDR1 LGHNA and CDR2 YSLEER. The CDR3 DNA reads TGCGCCAGCAGCCAAGATCGGGGAAACACCATATATTTT. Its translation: CASSQDRGNTIYF.

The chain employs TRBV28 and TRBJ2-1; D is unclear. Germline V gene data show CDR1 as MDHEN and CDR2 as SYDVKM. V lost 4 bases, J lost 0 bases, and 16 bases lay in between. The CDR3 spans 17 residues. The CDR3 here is CASSSDPRWSSYNEQFF. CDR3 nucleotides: TGTGCCAGCAGTTCGGACCCTAGGTGGAGCTCCTACAATGAGCAGTTCTTC. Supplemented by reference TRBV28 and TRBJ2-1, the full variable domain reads DVKVTQSSRYLVKRTGEKVFLECVQDMDHENMFWYRQDPGLGLRLIYFSYDVKMKEKGDIPEGYSVSREKKERFSLILESASTNQTSMYLCASSSDPRWSSYNEQFFGPGTRLTVL.